This TCR beta chain was captured in a study of T cells in Graves' hyperthyroidism and ophthalmopathy (dated by TCRdb to the late 2010s). Regarding the complete study: Peripheral blood was sampled at the time of initial diagnosis, prior to any treatment. TCR V-J signatures able to tell the groups apart were searched for in a discovery cohort of 95 to 100 patients, of whom around 42 had Graves' ophthalmopathy and roughly 57 had stable Graves' hyperthyroidism. An independent validation cohort of around 19 hyperthyroidism patients and approximately 16 patients who later progressed to ophthalmopathy tested prospective prediction of ophthalmopathy. The 100 discovery patients were randomly split 7:3 into training and test sets. In six Graves' hyperthyroidism patients, the study also compared T-cell repertoires from thyroid tissue with T-cell repertoires from blood. After blood sampling, hyperthyroidism patients were treated with methimazole at a starting dose of 30 mg daily, and ophthalmopathy patients were treated with high-dose intravenous methylprednisolone. The paper describes TCR Vbeta CDR3 sequencing of more than 120 peripheral blood samples, made up of 43 ophthalmopathy patients, some 76 hyperthyroidism patients and about 17 progressor patients. General findings and caveats noted by the study authors: In validation, the model predicted progression to ophthalmopathy with 65% to 71% sensitivity and approximately 72% specificity, a median of approximately 6.7 months before onset. Blood samples also contained most of the expanded thyroid clonotypes (frequency above 0.001), which suggests that blood repertoires may reflect thyroid immune responses. Ophthalmopathy was separated from stable hyperthyroidism by a 13 V-J signature model, with over 85% sensitivity and 81% to 82% specificity obtained in cross-validation and 80%/75% obtained in testing. Sample size was not statistically predetermined, and blinding of investigators to group allocation was not performed.

Stable Graves' hyperthyroidism was defined as no progression to ophthalmopathy during 18 months of follow-up. The hyperthyroidism patients were between 18 and 65 years old and newly diagnosed, with a disease duration of less than 2 months. Patients with uncontrolled infections, other autoimmune diseases, pregnancy or lactation were excluded. Diagnoses were based on clinical symptoms, serum thyroxine and TRAb, thyroid ultrasound and orbital computed tomography. PBMCs were separated from under 12 ml of fresh peripheral blood using Ficoll-Paque density gradient centrifugation. Total RNA was extracted using Trizol reagent, and RNA quality was assessed on an Agilent 2100 Bioanalyzer. The CDR3 covers 10 residues, taking in both the cysteine and the phenylalanine. Only the CDR3 region is kept as DNA, spanning 30 bases read in frame from base 1. Looking up the germline V gene (reference sequence) yields CDR1 DFQATT and CDR2 SNEGSKA.

In this sample, this clonotype turned up a few times. Which antigen it targets is not known. This could be a read error, since a much larger clone is one nucleotide away. TCR beta CDR3 regions were amplified from RNA transcripts. The TCR CDR3 was subjected to a first round of RT-PCR using the HTBI primer set and the Qiagen OneStep RT-PCR kit. A second multiplex PCR round built the libraries, followed by size selection and purification. Paired-end sequencing of the libraries was performed with 100 bp reads on an Illumina HiSeq2000. On the authors' methods: SOAPnuke was used to process the raw data, removing reads that contained adapters or uncalled bases, had a mean Phred below 15, or lacked an exact match to the constant primer or identifier. COPE v1.2.5 was used to merge high-quality paired reads, and clonotypes were defined as unique nucleotide sequences. MiTCR v1.1 was used to align the clonotypes against IMGT TRBV, TRBD and TRBJ reference segments. The analysis was restricted to V-J combinations with a frequency above 0.0001, which together covered roughly 99% of the repertoires. A TCS score was defined as the ratio of F50 (clonal expansion) to E x V (chaos), with BLOSUM62-based TCRdist applied between CDR3 peptides within each V-J. Welch's t-statistics and random forest reduced fewer than 600 V-J features to fewer than 15, which were used in a naive Bayes classifier (R e1071). Starting from the raw public reads, TCRdb applied fastp trimming at Q25, assembled clones with MiXCR and retained in-frame beta chains. Duplicate CDR3 protein sequences are folded into a single record with the most common DNA and genes. For this entry, the V and J calls and clone size follow TCRdb and not the study's own pipeline. For this sample there are hundreds of thousands of distinct CDR3 sequences; 11% to 15% appear just once. The ten largest make up approximately 23% of the sample.

Input material: blood. The chain uses TRBV20-1 and TRBJ1-1; a weak D assignment points to TRBD1 (5 bases agree). This clonotype was sampled from a woman under 40 with Graves' hyperthyroidism. The CDR3 reads as follows: CGASTGEAFF. The base sequence is TGCGGTGCTAGTACAGGTGAAGCTTTCTTT.